This paragraph covers one T cell receptor beta chain sequence. Only in-frame clones appear in the TCRdb table, and some are missing; sequencing was by immunoSEQ multiplex PCR. The sample yields about 170,000 clones, about 82% seen once. The source of the sample is a study of blood T cell repertoires in COVID-19. Seattle's enrolled individuals joined amid active infection and were then monitored longitudinally. Looked up from germline, CDR1 is SNHLY and CDR2 is FYNNEI. The CDR3 contains 12 residues. Trimming left V 4 bases short and J 9 bases short, with 10 bases between. The clonotype was recovered from a woman aged 80 or over with COVID-19, enrolled during active disease. Sequenced: peripheral blood. The V and J genes are TRBV2 and TRBJ1-5; D is uncertain. CDR3 DNA sequence: TGTGCCAGCAGTGTTACCGCGGTGCCCCAGCATTTT. Translating it yields CASSVTAVPQHF.